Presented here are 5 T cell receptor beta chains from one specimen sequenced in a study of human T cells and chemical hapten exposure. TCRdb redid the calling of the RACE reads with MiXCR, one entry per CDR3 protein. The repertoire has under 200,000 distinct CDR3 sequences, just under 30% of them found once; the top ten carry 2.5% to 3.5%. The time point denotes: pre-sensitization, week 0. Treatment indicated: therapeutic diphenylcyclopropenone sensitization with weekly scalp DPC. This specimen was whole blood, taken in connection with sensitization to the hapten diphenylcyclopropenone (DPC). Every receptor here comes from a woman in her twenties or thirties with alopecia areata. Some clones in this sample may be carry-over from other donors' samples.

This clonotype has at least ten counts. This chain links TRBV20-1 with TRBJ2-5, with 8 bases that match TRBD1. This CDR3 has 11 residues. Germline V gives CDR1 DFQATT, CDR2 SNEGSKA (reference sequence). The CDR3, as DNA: TGCAGGGCCGACAGGGGAGAGACCCAGTACTTC. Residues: CRADRGETQYF.

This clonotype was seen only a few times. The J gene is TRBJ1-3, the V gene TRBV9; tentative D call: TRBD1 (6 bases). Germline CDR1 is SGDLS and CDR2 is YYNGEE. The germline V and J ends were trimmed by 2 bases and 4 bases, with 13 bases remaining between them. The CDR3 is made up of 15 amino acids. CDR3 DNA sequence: TGTGCCAGCAGCGTTACAGGGTCTTCGGGAAACACCATATATTTT. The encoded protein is CASSVTGSSGNTIYF.

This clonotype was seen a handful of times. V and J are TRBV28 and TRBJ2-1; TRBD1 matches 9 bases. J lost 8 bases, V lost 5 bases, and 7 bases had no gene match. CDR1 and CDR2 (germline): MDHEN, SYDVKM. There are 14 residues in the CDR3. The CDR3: CASSKTGGFDEQFF. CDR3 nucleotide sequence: TGTGCCAGCAGTAAAACAGGGGGCTTCGATGAGCAGTTCTTC. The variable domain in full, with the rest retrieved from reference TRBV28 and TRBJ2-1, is DVKVTQSSRYLVKRTGEKVFLECVQDMDHENMFWYRQDPGLGLRLIYFSYDVKMKEKGDIPEGYSVSREKKERFSLILESASTNQTSMYLCASSKTGGFDEQFFGPGTRLTVL.

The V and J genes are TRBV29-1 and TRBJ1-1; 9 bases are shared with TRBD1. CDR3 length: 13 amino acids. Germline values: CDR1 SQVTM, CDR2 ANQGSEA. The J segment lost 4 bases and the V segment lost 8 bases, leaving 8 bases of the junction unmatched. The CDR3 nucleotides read TGCAGCTATATCACAGGGGGCCCCACTGAAGCTTTCTTT. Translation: CSYITGGPTEAFF.

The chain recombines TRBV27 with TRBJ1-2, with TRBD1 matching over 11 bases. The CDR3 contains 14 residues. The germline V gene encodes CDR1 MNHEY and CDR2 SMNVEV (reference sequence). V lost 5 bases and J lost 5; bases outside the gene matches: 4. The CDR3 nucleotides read TGTGCCAGCAGTAAAGGGGACAGGGGGTATGGCTACACCTTC. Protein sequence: CASSKGDRGYGYTF.